This T cell receptor (beta chain) was identified during a study of TIL therapy for anti-PD-1-resistant metastatic lung cancer. Study-wide findings and caveats: The baseline peripheral repertoire was partially replaced by infused TIL clonotypes that later decayed.

As to time point: pre-treatment sample, taken before nivolumab and TIL therapy. In germline, CDR1 is MDHEN, CDR2 SYDVKM. Trimming cost V 5 bases and J 7 bases, with 14 bases left between them. The CDR3 runs to 13 residues. The immunoSEQ assay was v3. Clones were read by immunoSEQ multiplex PCR, and TCRdb kept only the in-frame ones, dropping some. The sample records roughly 15,000 clones, 86% being singletons. Worth noting for this clone: Its antigen is not known.

This chain links TRBV28 with TRBJ1-1; maybe TRBD1 (5 bases). The input for sequencing was blood, taken at baseline. This TCR came from a person aged 25 to 79 with non-small cell lung cancer. This CDR3 reads CASSGGLDREAFF. CDR3 sequence (DNA): TGTGCCAGCAGTGGGGGACTGGACCGTGAAGCTTTCTTT.